The 14 T cell receptor beta chains in this list originate from one sample, sequenced in a study of blood T cells in healthy people across ages (dated by TCRdb to between 2014 and 2017). Libraries were prepared through 5' RACE. For sequencing, an Illumina HiSeq 2500 was employed. A second PCR of roughly 7 to 12 cycles was run with a J-beta primer mix and a sample-barcoded 5' primer. In-frame beta chains were kept once TCRdb had trimmed the public reads at Q25 with fastp and called clones with MiXCR. When rows share a CDR3 protein, they turn into one entry using the most common DNA and genes. A total of approximately 820,000 distinct CDR3 sequences appear in this sample, around 45% of them only once. 15% to 25% of the sample is in the top ten clones. Sequencing was carried out using blood. The receptors shown here come from a man aged 55 to 70 in good health.

This clonotype was seen at least ten times. The CDR3 loop is CSTEKGTSRDTQYF. CDR3 in DNA: TGCAGCACCGAGAAGGGGACTAGCAGGGATACGCAGTATTTT. The V and J genes are TRBV29-1 and TRBJ2-3; 9 nucleotides match TRBD2. CDR1 is SQVTM and CDR2 is ANQGSEA in the germline V gene. The CDR3 has 14 residues. The V segment lost 8 bases and the J segment 6 bases; nucleotides outside the gene matches: 12.

The gene calls are TRBV14 and TRBJ1-2; D unclear. Between the trimmed V and J ends, which lost 0 bases and 1 base, there was a span of 18 bases. Germline CDR1 is SGHDN and CDR2 is FVKESK. The CDR3 sequence is 18 residues long. The CDR3 DNA reads as TGTGCCAGCAGCCAAGATGAAGGATTCCGGGGTTTTAACTATGGCTACACCTTC. It specifies CASSQDEGFRGFNYGYTF.

This clonotype was observed a few times. This sequence joins TRBV7-2 and TRBJ2-5; tentatively, D is TRBD1 or TRBD2 (5 bases each). Per the germline V gene, CDR1 is SGHTA and CDR2 is FQGNSA. V lost 7 bases, J lost 10 bases, and 25 bases lay in between. This CDR3 contains 15 residues. The CDR3 nucleotides are TGTGCCAGCACCTCGGGGATGGGGACCTCTGGGGACCAGTACTTC. Encoded protein: CASTSGMGTSGDQYF.

This clonotype was detected ten times or more. The chain links TRBV24-1 to TRBJ2-5; D not certain. This CDR3 has 14 residues. Deletions cut 1 base from V and 3 bases from J, with 8 bases between. Germline assignment: CDR1 KGHDR and CDR2 SFDVKD. DNA of the CDR3: TGTGCCACCAGTGATTTCGGAGAGAAAGAGACCCAGTACTTC. Translated: CATSDFGEKETQYF.

This clonotype has just one count. An end of the junction differs from the germline gene, which may be a read error. The V gene is TRBV7-2, the J gene TRBJ2-7; D is possibly TRBD2 (5 bases). CDR1 and CDR2 from the germline V gene are SGHTA and FQGNSA. This CDR3 is 12 amino acids long. The CDR3 bases are TGTGCCAGCAGCCCCTACGACTACAAGCAGTACTTC. Protein product: CASSPYDYKQYF.

This clonotype was recorded a few times. CDR3 residues: CAIRWGDPNSNQPQHF. CDR3 nucleotides: TGTGCCATCAGATGGGGGGACCCAAATAGCAATCAGCCCCAGCATTTT. The chain joins TRBV27 to TRBJ1-5; the D gene is possibly TRBD1 (5 bases). In germline, CDR1 is MNHEY, CDR2 SMNVEV (reference sequence). This CDR3 comprises 16 residues. Trimming shortened V by 10 bases and J by 0 bases, and 19 bases separated the two germline ends.

The rearrangement joins TRBV20-1 to TRBJ1-5; D may be TRBD1 (6 bases). The V and J ends lost 6 bases and 3 bases respectively, with 12 bases between them. The germline V gene encodes CDR1 DFQATT and CDR2 SNEGSKA (reference sequence). The CDR3 contains 13 residues. The CDR3 nucleotides read TGCAGTGCCGCTGGACAGTTCAATCAGCCCCAGCATTTT. Encoded protein: CSAAGQFNQPQHF.

The V and J genes are TRBV20-1 and TRBJ2-5, with 8 bases matching TRBD2. J gave up 11 bases and V 3 bases, and 20 bases lay outside the gene matches. The CDR3 has 16 residues. Looked up from germline, CDR1 is DFQATT and CDR2 is SNEGSKA (reference sequence). The CDR3 is CSASLKLAGRYNEQYF. CDR3 in DNA: TGCAGTGCTAGCCTAAAATTAGCGGGGCGATACAATGAGCAGTACTTC.

The chain is built from TRBV5-6 and TRBJ1-6; weak D call: TRBD1 (6 bases). V lost 4 bases, J lost 8 bases, and 19 bases lay in between. Germline CDR1 is SGHDT and CDR2 is YYEEEE. The CDR3 is 16 residues long. DNA for the CDR3: TGTGCCAGCAGCGAAGGCCCAGGGGTACGGGATTCACCCCTCCACTTT. It codes for CASSEGPGVRDSPLHF.

The chain recombines TRBV12-3 or TRBV12-4 with TRBJ2-2; D gene uncertain. CDR3 length: 14 residues. V dropped 6 bases and J dropped 0 bases, with 8 bases sitting between them. The CDR3 loop reads CASSSYTNTGELFF. CDR3 sequence (DNA): TGTGCCAGCAGCAGCTATACGAACACCGGGGAGCTGTTTTTT.

This clonotype came up a few times. This sequence joins TRBV4-3 and TRBJ2-1, with 12 bases aligning to TRBD2. Germline trimming cut 0 bases from V and 0 bases from J; bases unmatched to any gene: 9. Looked up from germline, CDR1 is LGHNA and CDR2 is YSLEER. CDR3 length: 20 residues. The CDR3: CASSQDRGLAGFSSYNEQFF. The DNA of the CDR3 is TGCGCCAGCAGCCAAGATAGGGGACTAGCGGGTTTTAGCTCCTACAATGAGCAGTTCTTC.

This chain connects TRBV27 to TRBJ2-3; 9 bases agree with TRBD2. Germline CDR1 and CDR2: MNHEY and SMNVEV (reference sequence). The V gene end was trimmed by 7 bases and the J gene end by 4 bases; junction bases not matched to a gene: 18. The CDR3 extends over 18 amino acids. The CDR3 region is CASTIRTRLAGRPDTQYF. CDR3 nucleotide sequence: TGTGCCAGCACGATAAGGACGCGGCTAGCGGGACGTCCAGATACGCAGTATTTT.

This rearrangement joins TRBV6-5 to TRBJ1-6; no definite D call. V was clipped by 6 bases and J by 7 bases, with 16 bases between them. The CDR3 sequence is 15 residues long. Germline V gene sequence: CDR1 MNHEY, CDR2 SVGAGI. For the CDR3, the DNA is TGTGCCAGCAGCCCTGGACGAGGCTCAAATTCACCCCTCCACTTT. This encodes CASSPGRGSNSPLHF.

The chain recombines TRBV7-2 with TRBJ1-2, with a possible D match to TRBD1 (5 bases). CDR3 length equals 16 residues. Trimming removed 6 bases at V and 1 base at J, with 18 bases between. Germline-derived CDR1 and CDR2 are SGHTA and FQGNSA. The CDR3 is CASRPFPGTVNYGYTF. The DNA of the CDR3 is TGTGCCAGCAGACCGTTTCCCGGGACGGTTAACTATGGCTACACCTTC.